Shown below are 10 T cell receptor beta chains from a single sample sequenced in a study of identical twins. TCRdb fed the 5' RACE reads into MiXCR, producing one record per CDR3 protein. The sample carries 450,000 or so distinct CDR3 sequences, about 14% recorded once. This sample also appeared in a second study, on yellow fever vaccine responses in identical twins.

Sample: CD4+ T cells sorted from blood. The origin of the receptors is a woman aged 18-29 years in good health.

The rearrangement joins TRBV10-3 to TRBJ2-1, with 10 bases identical to TRBD2. This CDR3 is built from 14 residues. V dropped 9 bases and J dropped 8; count of bases not matched to a gene: 10. CDR1 is ENHRY, CDR2 SYGVKD, per germline. CDR3 residues: CAIASGRSRDEQFF. The CDR3 DNA reads TGTGCCATTGCTAGCGGGAGAAGTCGGGATGAGCAGTTCTTC.

The J gene is TRBJ2-1, the V gene TRBV28, with TRBD1 matching 9 bases. Germline V gene lookup returns CDR1 MDHEN and CDR2 SYDVKM. This CDR3 spans 14 amino acids. V shed 10 bases and J 7 bases; nucleotides not matched to a gene: 11. CDR3 DNA: TGTGCCACCAACGAACAGGGGGCCAGGAATGAGCAGTTCTTC. The encoded protein is CATNEQGARNEQFF.

The chain links TRBV20-1 to TRBJ1-2, with D perhaps TRBD1 (6 bases). Trimming removed 5 bases at V and 7 bases at J, with 14 bases between. Looked up from germline, CDR1 is DFQATT and CDR2 is SNEGSKA (reference sequence). The CDR3 totals 12 residues. The CDR3 DNA reads as TGCAGTGCTTACGGACAGCAGGGTGGCTACACCTTC. It specifies CSAYGQQGGYTF.

A few counts support this clonotype. The gene calls are TRBV5-6 and TRBJ2-5; 9 bases map to TRBD2. Germline V gene data show CDR1 as SGHDT and CDR2 as YYEEEE. This CDR3 comprises 18 residues. Germline trimming cut 3 bases from V and 5 bases from J; bases unmatched to any gene: 17. DNA of the CDR3: TGTGCCAGCAGCTCTCCTAGACTAGCGGTCCGAGGATGGGAGACCCAGTACTTC. This codes for CASSSPRLAVRGWETQYF.

The sample holds a few counts of this clonotype. The chain links TRBV5-1 to TRBJ2-1; a possible D gene is TRBD1 (6 bases). Germline V gives CDR1 SGHRS, CDR2 YFSETQ. The germline V and J ends were trimmed by 5 bases and 9 bases, with 12 bases remaining between them. The CDR3 covers 12 residues. The DNA for the CDR3 is TGCGCCAGCAGTATGCAGGGGATTGAGCAGTTCTTC. Translated: CASSMQGIEQFF.

This clonotype came up many times. This chain links TRBV20-1 with TRBJ2-3; 11 bases map to TRBD2. Trimming cost V 8 bases and J 2 bases; bases outside gene matches: 3. Germline V gives CDR1 DFQATT, CDR2 SNEGSKA (reference sequence). The CDR3 has 13 residues. The CDR3 DNA follows: TGCAGTCTTAGCGGGAGGGACACAGATACGCAGTATTTT. Residues: CSLSGRDTDTQYF.

The rearrangement uses TRBV20-1 and TRBJ2-5; 8 bases agree with TRBD2. This CDR3 has 13 amino acids. Germline CDR1 is DFQATT and CDR2 is SNEGSKA (reference sequence). V was clipped by 3 bases and J by 4 bases; unmatched bases: 4. The CDR3 loop is CSASSGRRETQYF. CDR3 nucleotide sequence: TGCAGTGCTAGCAGCGGGAGAAGAGAGACCCAGTACTTC.

The sample holds a few counts of this clonotype. The chain uses TRBV20-1 and TRBJ2-3; TRBD2 matches at 10 bases. The J segment lost 6 bases and the V segment lost 6 bases, leaving 15 bases of the junction unmatched. The CDR3 has 16 amino acids. From germline, CDR1 is DFQATT and CDR2 SNEGSKA (reference sequence). CDR3 residues: CSAPISGGPSQDTQYF. The CDR3 DNA follows: TGCAGTGCCCCAATTAGCGGGGGGCCTTCACAGGATACGCAGTATTTT.

In its sample, this clonotype was seen a few times. This chain uses TRBV20-1 with TRBJ2-7; TRBD1 matches 8 bases. Losses at the gene ends were 3 bases for V and 2 bases for J; bases not matched to a gene: 18. Looked up from germline, CDR1 is DFQATT and CDR2 is SNEGSKA (reference sequence). CDR3 length: 18 residues. CDR3 in amino acids: CSARGGQGATILTYEQYF. CDR3 coding DNA: TGCAGTGCTAGGGGGGGTCAGGGGGCCACCATACTAACCTACGAGCAGTACTTC.

This clonotype showed up many times. The chain combines TRBV29-1 with TRBJ2-1; the D is unclear. Germline values: CDR1 SQVTM, CDR2 ANQGSEA. V was clipped by 0 bases and J by 10 bases, with 4 bases between them. CDR3 length: 10 residues. The chain's CDR3 is CSVEDTEQFF. CDR3 in DNA: TGCAGCGTTGAAGATACAGAGCAGTTCTTC.